This TCR beta chain was documented in a study of blood T cell repertoires in COVID-19. As processed by the authors: Reference gene primer amplification gave estimated nucleated cell counts. Produced via immunoSEQ multiplex PCR; TCRdb's table is partial and in-frame only. V, J and clone size were drawn from that table, and D and trimming were deduced from the DNA. The sample lists around 480,000 clones, 75% to 90% seen once, with around 0.7% in the top ten. The V and J ends lost 4 bases and 0 bases, in that order; junction bases with no gene match: 6. The CDR3 is 18 amino acids. CDR1 is SGHNT, CDR2 YYREEE, per germline (reference sequence).

The V and J genes are TRBV5-4 and TRBJ2-1, with 14 positions matching TRBD2. Sequencing used PBMCs or T cells enriched from blood (not recorded which). This receptor was obtained from a woman younger than 30 who had recovered from COVID-19. CDR3 DNA sequence: TGTGCCAGCAGCCCCTGGACTAGCGGGGGGAGCTCCTACAATGAGCAGTTCTTC. Protein sequence: CASSPWTSGGSSYNEQFF.